This T cell receptor beta chain was sequenced in a study of T cell responses to AZD1222 COVID-19 vaccine. Generated by immunoSEQ multiplex PCR, the TCRdb table keeps only in-frame clones and is missing some. This table holds about 170,000 clones, more than 85% found once. Trimming removed 2 bases at V and 3 bases at J, with 14 bases between. CDR3 length equals 15 residues. Germline lookup yields CDR1 SGHRS and CDR2 YFSETQ. The TCR sequence derives from an adult in good health. The V gene is TRBV5-1, the J gene TRBJ1-1, with no clear D. The material sequenced was peripheral blood, taken on day 0 of AZD1222 vaccination. The CDR3 sequence is CASSFIGIGDTEAFF. In DNA, the CDR3 is TGCGCCAGCAGCTTCATAGGAATAGGCGACACTGAAGCTTTCTTT.